This T cell receptor (beta chain) was found in a study of blood T cell repertoires in COVID-19. Across the study: Samples came from the United States, Italy and Spain, spanning acute and convalescent COVID-19.

Profiled with immunoSEQ multiplex PCR; TCRdb holds only in-frame clones, not every one. The repertoire holds some 200,000 clones, with around 91% as singletons. The length of the CDR3 is 17 residues. J gave up 0 bases and V 1 base, and 5 bases lay outside the gene matches. CDR1 and CDR2 from the germline V gene are SGHNT and YENEEA. This clone showed up just a few times. The sequence was obtained from a woman between 18 and 29 years old in a cohort exposed to, infected with or recovered from COVID-19 (not recorded which). The J gene is TRBJ2-3, the V gene TRBV11-3; TRBD2 agrees at 9 bases. Sequences were obtained from PBMCs or T cells enriched from blood (not recorded which). CDR3 region: CASSLGLTSGSTDTQYF. DNA of the CDR3: TGTGCCAGCAGCTTAGGCCTGACTAGCGGTAGCACAGATACGCAGTATTTT.